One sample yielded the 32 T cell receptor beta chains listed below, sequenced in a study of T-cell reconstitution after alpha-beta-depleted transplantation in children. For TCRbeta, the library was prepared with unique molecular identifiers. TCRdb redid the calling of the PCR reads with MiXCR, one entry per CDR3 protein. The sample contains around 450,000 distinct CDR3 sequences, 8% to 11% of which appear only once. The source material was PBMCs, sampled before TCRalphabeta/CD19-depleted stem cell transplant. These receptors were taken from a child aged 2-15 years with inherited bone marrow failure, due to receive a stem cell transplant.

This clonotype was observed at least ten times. This chain's CDR3 is CSVVGGLEQFF. The DNA for the CDR3 is TGCAGCGTTGTCGGCGGGTTGGAGCAGTTCTTC. The chain carries TRBV29-1 and TRBJ2-1, with D maybe TRBD2 (5 bases). V was cut by 4 bases and J by 10 bases, with 11 bases left in between. Germline values: CDR1 SQVTM, CDR2 ANQGSEA. The CDR3 consists of 11 residues.

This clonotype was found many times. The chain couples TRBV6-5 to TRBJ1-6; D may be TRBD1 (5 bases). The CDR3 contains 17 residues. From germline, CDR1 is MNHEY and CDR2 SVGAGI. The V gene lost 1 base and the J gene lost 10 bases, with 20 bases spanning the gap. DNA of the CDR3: TGTGCCAGCAGTTACTTCCCGCAGGGCCCCGAGGGCTCACCCCTCCACTTT. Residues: CASSYFPQGPEGSPLHF.

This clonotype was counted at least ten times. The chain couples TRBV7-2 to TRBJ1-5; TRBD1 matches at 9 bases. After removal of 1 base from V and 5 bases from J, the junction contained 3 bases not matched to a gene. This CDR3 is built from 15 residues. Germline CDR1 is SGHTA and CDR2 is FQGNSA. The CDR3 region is CASSLGDREDQPQHF. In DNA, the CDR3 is TGTGCCAGCAGCTTAGGGGACAGGGAGGATCAGCCCCAGCATTTT.

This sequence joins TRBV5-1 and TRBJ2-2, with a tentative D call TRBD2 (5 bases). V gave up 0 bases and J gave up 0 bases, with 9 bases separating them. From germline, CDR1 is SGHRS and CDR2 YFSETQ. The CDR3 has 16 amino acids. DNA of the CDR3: TGCGCCAGCAGCTTGGTCCCGGGGTCGAACACCGGGGAGCTGTTTTTT. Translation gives CASSLVPGSNTGELFF.

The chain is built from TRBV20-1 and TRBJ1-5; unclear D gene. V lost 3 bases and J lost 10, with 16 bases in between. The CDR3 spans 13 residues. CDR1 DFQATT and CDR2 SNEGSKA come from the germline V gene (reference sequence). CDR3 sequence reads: CSASLQHPEPQHF. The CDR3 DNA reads TGCAGTGCTAGTTTGCAGCACCCGGAACCCCAGCATTTT.

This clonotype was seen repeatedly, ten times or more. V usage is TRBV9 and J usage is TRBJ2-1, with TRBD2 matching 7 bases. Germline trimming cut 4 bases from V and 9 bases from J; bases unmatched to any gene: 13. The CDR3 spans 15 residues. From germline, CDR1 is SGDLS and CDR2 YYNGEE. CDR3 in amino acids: CASSKGGGSLSEQFF. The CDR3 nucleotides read TGTGCCAGCAGCAAAGGCGGCGGGAGCTTGAGTGAGCAGTTCTTC.

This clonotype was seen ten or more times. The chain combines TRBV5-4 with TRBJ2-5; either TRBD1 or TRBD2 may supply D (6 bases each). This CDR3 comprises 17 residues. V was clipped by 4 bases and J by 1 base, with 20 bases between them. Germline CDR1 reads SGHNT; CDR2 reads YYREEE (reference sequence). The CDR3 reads CASSPGGWGAVQETQYF. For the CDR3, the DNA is TGTGCCAGCAGCCCGGGCGGGTGGGGGGCCGTCCAAGAGACCCAGTACTTC.

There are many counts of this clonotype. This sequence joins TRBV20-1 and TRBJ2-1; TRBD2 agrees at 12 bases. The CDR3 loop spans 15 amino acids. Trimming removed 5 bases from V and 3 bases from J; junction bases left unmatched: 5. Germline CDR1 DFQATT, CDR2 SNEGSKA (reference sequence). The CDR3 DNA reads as TGCAGTGCTGGGGGGGGACTAGCGGGCTACAATGAGCAGTTCTTC. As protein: CSAGGGLAGYNEQFF.

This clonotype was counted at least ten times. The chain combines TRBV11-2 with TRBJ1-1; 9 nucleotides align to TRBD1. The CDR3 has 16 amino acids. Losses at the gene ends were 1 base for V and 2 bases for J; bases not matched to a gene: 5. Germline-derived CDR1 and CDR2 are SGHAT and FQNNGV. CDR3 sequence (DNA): TGTGCCAGCAGCTTAGGGGGACAGGGAAAAAACACTGAAGCTTTCTTT. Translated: CASSLGGQGKNTEAFF.

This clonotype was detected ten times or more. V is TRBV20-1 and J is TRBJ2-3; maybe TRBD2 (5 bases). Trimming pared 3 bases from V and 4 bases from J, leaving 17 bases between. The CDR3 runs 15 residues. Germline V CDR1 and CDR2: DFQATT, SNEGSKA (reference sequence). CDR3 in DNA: TGCAGTGCTAGCCCCGCGGGTCTTTCCGCAGATACGCAGTATTTT. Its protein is CSASPAGLSADTQYF.

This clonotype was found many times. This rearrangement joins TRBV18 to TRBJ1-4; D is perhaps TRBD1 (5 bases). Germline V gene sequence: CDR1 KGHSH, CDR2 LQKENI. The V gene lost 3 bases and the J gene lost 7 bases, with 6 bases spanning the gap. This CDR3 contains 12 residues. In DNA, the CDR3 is TGTGCCAGCTCACCCCAGGGTGAAAAACTGTTTTTT. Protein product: CASSPQGEKLFF.

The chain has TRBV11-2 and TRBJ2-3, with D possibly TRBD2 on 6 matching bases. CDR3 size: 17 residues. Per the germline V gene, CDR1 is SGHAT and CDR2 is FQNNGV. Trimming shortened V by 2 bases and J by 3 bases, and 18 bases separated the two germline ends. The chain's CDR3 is CASSLPQEGTVTDTQYF. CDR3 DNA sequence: TGTGCCAGCAGCTTACCCCAGGAGGGGACCGTGACAGATACGCAGTATTTT.

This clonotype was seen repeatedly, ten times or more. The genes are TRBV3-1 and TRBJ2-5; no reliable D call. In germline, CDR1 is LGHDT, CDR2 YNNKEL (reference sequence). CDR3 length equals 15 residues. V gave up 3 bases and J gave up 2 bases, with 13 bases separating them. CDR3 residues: CASSQILHSQETQYF. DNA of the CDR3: TGTGCCAGCAGCCAGATCCTACACTCACAAGAGACCCAGTACTTC.

Written as DNA, the CDR3 is TGTGCCAGCTCACCAAGGAGCGGCAATCAGCCCCAGCATTTT. Amino acids: CASSPRSGNQPQHF. V usage is TRBV18 and J usage is TRBJ1-5; D is ambiguous. The ends were cut back, 2 bases at V and 2 bases at J, with 7 bases in the middle. Germline V gene lookup returns CDR1 KGHSH and CDR2 LQKENI. The CDR3 is 14 residues long.

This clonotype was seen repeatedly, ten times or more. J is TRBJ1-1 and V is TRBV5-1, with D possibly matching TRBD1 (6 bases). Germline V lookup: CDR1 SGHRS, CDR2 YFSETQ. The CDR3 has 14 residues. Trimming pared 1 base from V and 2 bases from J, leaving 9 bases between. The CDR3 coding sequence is TGCGCCAGCAGCTTGCAGGGGCCAAACACTGAAGCTTTCTTT. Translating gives CASSLQGPNTEAFF.

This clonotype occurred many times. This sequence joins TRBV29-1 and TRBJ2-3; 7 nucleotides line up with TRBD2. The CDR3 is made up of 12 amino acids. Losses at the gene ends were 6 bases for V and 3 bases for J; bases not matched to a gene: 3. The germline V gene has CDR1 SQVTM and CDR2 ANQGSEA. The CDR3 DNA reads TGCAGCGTCGAACTAGCGACAGATACGCAGTATTTT. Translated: CSVELATDTQYF.

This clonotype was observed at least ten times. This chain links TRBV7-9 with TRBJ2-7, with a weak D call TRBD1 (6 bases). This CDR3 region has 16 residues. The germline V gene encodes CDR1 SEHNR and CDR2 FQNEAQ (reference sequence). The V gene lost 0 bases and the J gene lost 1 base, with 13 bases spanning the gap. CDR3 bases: TGTGCCAGCAGCTTAGCTGACAGGACTGCGTCCTACGAGCAGTACTTC. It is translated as CASSLADRTASYEQYF.

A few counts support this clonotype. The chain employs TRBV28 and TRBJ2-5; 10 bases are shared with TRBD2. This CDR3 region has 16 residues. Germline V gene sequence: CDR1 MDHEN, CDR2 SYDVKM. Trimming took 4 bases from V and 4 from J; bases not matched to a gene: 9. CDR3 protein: CASSYPGVAGGETQYF. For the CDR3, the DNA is TGTGCCAGCAGTTACCCGGGGGTAGCGGGAGGAGAGACCCAGTACTTC.

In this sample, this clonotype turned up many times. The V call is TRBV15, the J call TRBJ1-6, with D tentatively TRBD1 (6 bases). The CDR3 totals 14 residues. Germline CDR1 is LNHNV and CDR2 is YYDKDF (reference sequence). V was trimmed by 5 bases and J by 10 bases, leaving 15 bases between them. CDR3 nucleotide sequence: TGTGCCACCAGCGCGGAACTAGGGGGATCACCCCTCCACTTT. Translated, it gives CATSAELGGSPLHF. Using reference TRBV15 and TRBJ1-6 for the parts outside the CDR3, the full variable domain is DAMVIQNPRYQVTQFGKPVTLSCSQTLNHNVMYWYQQKSSQAPKLLFHYYDKDFNNEADTPDNFQSRRPNTSFCFLDIRSPGLGDTAMYLCATSAELGGSPLHFGNGTRLTVT.

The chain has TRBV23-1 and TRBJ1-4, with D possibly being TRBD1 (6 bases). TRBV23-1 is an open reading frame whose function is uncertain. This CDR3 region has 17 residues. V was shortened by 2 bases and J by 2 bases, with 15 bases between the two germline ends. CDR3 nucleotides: TGCGCCAGCAGTCAAGCGACAGGTCTGGAGACTAATGAAAAACTGTTTTTT. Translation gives CASSQATGLETNEKLFF.

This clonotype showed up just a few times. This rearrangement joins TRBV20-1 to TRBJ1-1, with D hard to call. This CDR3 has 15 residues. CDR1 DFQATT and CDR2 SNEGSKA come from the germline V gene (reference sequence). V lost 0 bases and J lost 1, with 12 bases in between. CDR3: CSARDRRTGNTEAFF. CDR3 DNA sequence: TGCAGTGCTAGAGATAGGAGGACGGGGAACACTGAAGCTTTCTTT.

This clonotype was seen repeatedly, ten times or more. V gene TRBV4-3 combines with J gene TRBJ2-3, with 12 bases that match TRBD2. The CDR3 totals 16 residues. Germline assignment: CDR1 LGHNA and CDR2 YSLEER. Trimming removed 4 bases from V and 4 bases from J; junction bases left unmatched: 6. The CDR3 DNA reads TGCGCCAGCAGCCTTAGCCTAGCGGGAGGGTCAGATACGCAGTATTTT. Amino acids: CASSLSLAGGSDTQYF.

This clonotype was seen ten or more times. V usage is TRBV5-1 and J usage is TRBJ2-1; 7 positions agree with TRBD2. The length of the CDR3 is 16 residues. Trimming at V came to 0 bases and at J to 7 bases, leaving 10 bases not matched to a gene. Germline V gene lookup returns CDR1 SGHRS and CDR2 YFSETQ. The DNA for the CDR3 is TGCGCCAGCAGCTTGGGTTGGGCGGGAGAAGCGAATGAGCAGTTCTTC. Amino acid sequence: CASSLGWAGEANEQFF.

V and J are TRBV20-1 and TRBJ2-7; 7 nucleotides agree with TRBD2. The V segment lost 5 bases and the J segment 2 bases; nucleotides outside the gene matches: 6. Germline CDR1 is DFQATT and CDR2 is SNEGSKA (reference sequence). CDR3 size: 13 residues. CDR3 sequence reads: CSAVSGQAYEQYF. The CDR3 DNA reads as TGCAGTGCTGTTAGCGGGCAAGCCTACGAGCAGTACTTC.

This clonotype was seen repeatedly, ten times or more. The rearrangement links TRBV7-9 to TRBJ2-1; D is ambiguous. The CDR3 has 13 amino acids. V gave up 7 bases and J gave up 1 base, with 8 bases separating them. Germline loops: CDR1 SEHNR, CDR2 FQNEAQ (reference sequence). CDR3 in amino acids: CASIRSSYNEQFF. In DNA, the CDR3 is TGTGCCAGCATACGCTCTTCCTACAATGAGCAGTTCTTC.

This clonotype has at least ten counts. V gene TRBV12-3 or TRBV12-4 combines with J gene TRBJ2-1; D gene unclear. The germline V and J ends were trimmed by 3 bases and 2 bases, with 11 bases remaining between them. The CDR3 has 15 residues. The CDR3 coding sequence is TGTGCCAGCAGTTTTGGACCCCTCACCTACAATGAGCAGTTCTTC. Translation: CASSFGPLTYNEQFF.

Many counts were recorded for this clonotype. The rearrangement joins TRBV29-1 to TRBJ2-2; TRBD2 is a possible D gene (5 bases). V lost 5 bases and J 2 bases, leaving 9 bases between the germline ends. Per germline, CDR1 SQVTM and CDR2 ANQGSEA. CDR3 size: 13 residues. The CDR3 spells CSVRTDNTGELFF. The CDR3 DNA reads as TGCAGCGTTAGGACTGATAACACCGGGGAGCTGTTTTTT.

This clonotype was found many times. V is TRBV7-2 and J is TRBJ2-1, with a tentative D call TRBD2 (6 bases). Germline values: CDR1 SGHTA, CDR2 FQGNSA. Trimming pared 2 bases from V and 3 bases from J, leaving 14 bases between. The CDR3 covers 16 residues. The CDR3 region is CASSLTSRGGYNEQFF. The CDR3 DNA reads TGTGCCAGCAGCTTAACATCGCGGGGTGGCTACAATGAGCAGTTCTTC.

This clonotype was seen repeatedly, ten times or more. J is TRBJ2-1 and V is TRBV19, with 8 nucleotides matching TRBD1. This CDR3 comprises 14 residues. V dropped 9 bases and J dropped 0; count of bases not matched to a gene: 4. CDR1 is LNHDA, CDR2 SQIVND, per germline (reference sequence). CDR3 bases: TGTGCCAGCAGCACAGGGGGCTCCTACAATGAGCAGTTCTTC. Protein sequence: CASSTGGSYNEQFF.

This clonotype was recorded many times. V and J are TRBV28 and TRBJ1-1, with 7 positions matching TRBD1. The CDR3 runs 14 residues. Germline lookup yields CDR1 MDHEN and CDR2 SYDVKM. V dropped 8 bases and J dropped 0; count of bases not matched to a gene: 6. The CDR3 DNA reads TGTGCCAGCGAGACAGGGCTCATGAACACTGAAGCTTTCTTT. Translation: CASETGLMNTEAFF.

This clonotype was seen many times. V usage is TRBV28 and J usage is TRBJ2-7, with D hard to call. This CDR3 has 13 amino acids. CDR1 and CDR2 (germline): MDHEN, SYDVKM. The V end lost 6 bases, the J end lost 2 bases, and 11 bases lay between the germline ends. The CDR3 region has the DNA TGTGCCAGCAGGCCAACAGTTCCCTACGAGCAGTACTTC. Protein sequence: CASRPTVPYEQYF.

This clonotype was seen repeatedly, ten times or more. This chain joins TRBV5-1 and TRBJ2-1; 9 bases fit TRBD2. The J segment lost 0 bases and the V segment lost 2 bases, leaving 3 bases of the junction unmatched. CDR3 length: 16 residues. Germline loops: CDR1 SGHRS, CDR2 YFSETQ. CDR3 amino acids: CASSLDSGSSYNEQFF. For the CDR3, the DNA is TGCGCCAGCAGCTTAGATAGCGGGAGCTCCTACAATGAGCAGTTCTTC.